Below, 2 T cell receptor beta chains from the same sample are listed, as sequenced in a study of regulatory T cells in long-lasting Graves disease. CDR3-region Arm-PCR and iRepertoire HTBI primers produced the TCR beta libraries. Using its own MiXCR run on the multiplex PCR reads, TCRdb lists one record per CDR3 protein. This sample has 420,000 or so distinct CDR3 sequences, with about a quarter found just once. Time point denoted: persistent/refractory GD, antithyroid drugs over 5 years with positive TRAb. From PBMCs, RNA was extracted and then used to make the TCR library. The sample was peripheral blood mononuclear cells (PBMCs), taken when the disease was refractory, from a patient treated with antithyroid drugs. These receptors all stem from a female donor with Graves disease.

CDR3 DNA sequence: TGCAGCGGATCCCGGACAGGGGGGGGCCAAGAGACCCAGTACTTC. Amino acid sequence: CSGSRTGGGQETQYF. The chain carries TRBV29-1 and TRBJ2-5, with 10 bases lining up with TRBD1. The V gene end was trimmed by 7 bases and the J gene end by 1 base; junction bases not matched to a gene: 9. Germline V gives CDR1 SQVTM, CDR2 ANQGSEA. The CDR3 has 15 amino acids.

In the case of this clonotype: A read error is possible here, since a much larger clone lies one base away. The chain recombines TRBV28 with TRBJ2-5, with 14 bases aligning to TRBD2. CDR3 length: 16 amino acids. The germline V gene has CDR1 MDHEN and CDR2 SYDVKM. With 5 bases clipped from V and 5 bases from J, the junction kept 7 bases outside the gene matches. CDR3 amino acids: CASSQGTSGGWETQYF. CDR3 in DNA: TGTGCCAGCAGTCAGGGGACTAGCGGGGGTTGGGAGACCCAGTACTTC.